The 14 T cell receptor beta chains below come from one sample, sequenced in a study of blood T cells in healthy people across ages. Sample-barcoded 5' priming and a J-beta primer mix drove a second PCR of about 6 to 11 cycles. One entry per CDR3 protein results from TCRdb running MiXCR on the 5' RACE reads. Of 700,000 to 900,000 distinct CDR3 sequences listed, roughly 26% are singletons. Separately, the same data were catalogued under a study of T cells of mothers and their children.

Sequences were obtained from blood. The receptors stem from a boy aged 10-17 years in good health.

The chain couples TRBV9 to TRBJ2-3; tentative D call: TRBD1 (6 bases). The germline CDR1 and CDR2 sequences are SGDLS and YYNGEE. CDR3 size: 13 residues. The ends were cut back, 3 bases at V and 10 bases at J, with 15 bases in the middle. The CDR3 spells CASSEEYREPQYF. The CDR3 nucleotides are TGTGCCAGCAGCGAAGAATACAGGGAACCGCAGTATTTT. Based on the CDR3 plus reference TRBV9 and TRBJ2-3, the full variable domain is DSGVTQTPKHLITATGQRVTLRCSPRSGDLSVYWYQQSLDQGLQFLIQYYNGEERAKGNILERFSAQQFPDLHSELNLSSLELGDSALYFCASSEEYREPQYFGPGTRLTVL.

This clonotype was seen a single time. This may be a read error: a much more frequent sequence differs by one nucleotide. V and J are TRBV5-5 and TRBJ2-3; D ambiguous. V was clipped by 2 bases and J by 2 bases, with 3 bases between them. The germline V gene encodes CDR1 SGHKS and CDR2 YYEKEE (reference sequence). The CDR3 length is 12 residues. The CDR3 sequence is CASSLHTDTQYF. The CDR3 DNA sequence: TGTGCCAGCAGCTTACACACAGATACGCAGTATTTT.

This chain connects TRBV6-2 or TRBV6-3 to TRBJ2-7; D is perhaps TRBD1 (6 bases). V was cut by 5 bases and J by 2 bases, with 10 bases left in between. The V gene's germline CDR1 is MNHEY and CDR2 SVGEGT. This CDR3 region has 13 residues. The DNA of the CDR3 is TGTGCCAGCAGTCAGGACAGTCCCTACGAGCAGTACTTC. As protein: CASSQDSPYEQYF.

This clonotype was seen a handful of times. The chain is built from TRBV2 and TRBJ2-3; D possibly corresponds to TRBD1 (5 bases). Germline V gene sequence: CDR1 SNHLY, CDR2 FYNNEI. V shed 3 bases and J shed 6 bases, with 10 bases lying between them. CDR3 size: 13 residues. This CDR3 is CASSDEGVDTQYF. The CDR3, as DNA: TGTGCCAGCAGTGATGAAGGGGTGGATACGCAGTATTTT.

This clonotype was observed a few times. V is TRBV25-1 and J is TRBJ2-7; possible D gene TRBD1, 6 bases. CDR3 size: 14 residues. Germline V gene sequence: CDR1 MGHDK, CDR2 SYGVNS. V lost 2 bases, J lost 3 bases, and 11 bases lay in between. CDR3 DNA: TGTGCCAGCAGTGAACTGTCCAGGGGCTACGAGCAGTACTTC. This codes for CASSELSRGYEQYF.

In regard to this clonotype: At one boundary the junction diverges from the germline segment, which might be a read error. The chain couples TRBV5-1 to TRBJ2-7; 12 nucleotides line up with TRBD2. The V gene's germline CDR1 is SGHRS and CDR2 YFSETQ. This CDR3 is 14 amino acids long. The CDR3 reads CAGSSSGGAYEQYF. The CDR3 DNA reads as TGCGCCGGCAGCTCTAGCGGGGGGGCTTACGAGCAGTACTTC.

The chain combines TRBV7-9 with TRBJ2-1, with a weak D call TRBD1 (5 bases). CDR1 and CDR2 from the germline V gene are SEHNR and FQNEAQ (reference sequence). Trimming took 5 bases from V and 0 from J, leaving 14 bases between them. CDR3 length equals 16 residues. The CDR3 DNA sequence: TGTGCCAGCAGCCTAAACCAGGGTCCCTCCTACAATGAGCAGTTCTTC. Protein product: CASSLNQGPSYNEQFF.

This clonotype was counted a few times. The chain recombines TRBV28 with TRBJ1-2, with unresolved D. Germline CDR1 and CDR2: MDHEN and SYDVKM. V lost 5 bases and J lost 6, with 13 bases in between. This CDR3 spans 13 amino acids. The CDR3 is CASSPPGRDGYTF. The DNA of the CDR3 is TGTGCCAGCAGTCCCCCGGGTCGGGATGGCTACACCTTC.

The rearrangement links TRBV15 to TRBJ2-5; D not certain. The CDR3 spans 15 residues. Germline V gene lookup returns CDR1 LNHNV and CDR2 YYDKDF (reference sequence). The V end was cut by 0 bases, the J end by 2 bases, with 10 bases between. CDR3 loop: CATSRDRAAQETQYF. The CDR3 DNA sequence: TGTGCCACCAGCAGAGATCGGGCGGCACAAGAGACCCAGTACTTC.

This clonotype was counted a few times. The chain combines TRBV28 with TRBJ2-2; tentatively, D is TRBD2 (7 bases). The CDR3 has 18 residues. Germline CDR1 and CDR2: MDHEN and SYDVKM. Trimming cost V 6 bases and J 1 base, with 21 bases left between them. CDR3 nucleotides: TGTGCCAGCAGCAACAGAGGGGGGGGCTTCCTGAACACCGGGGAGCTGTTTTTT. Residues: CASSNRGGGFLNTGELFF. Drawing the rest from reference TRBV28 and TRBJ2-2, the complete variable domain is DVKVTQSSRYLVKRTGEKVFLECVQDMDHENMFWYRQDPGLGLRLIYFSYDVKMKEKGDIPEGYSVSREKKERFSLILESASTNQTSMYLCASSNRGGGFLNTGELFFGEGSRLTVL.

This clonotype was counted a few times. The rearrangement uses TRBV5-7 and TRBJ2-7; TRBD1 aligns across 12 bases. TRBV5-7 is designated an ORF whose function remains uncertain. The CDR3 is 18 residues long. V lost 4 bases, J lost 0 bases, and 11 bases stayed unmatched. CDR3 nucleotide sequence: TGTGCCAGCAGCGCGAGGGTTAAGGGACAGGGGGCCTCCTACGAGCAGTACTTC. As protein: CASSARVKGQGASYEQYF.

The rearrangement joins TRBV20-1 to TRBJ1-4; TRBD1 is a possible D gene (5 bases). Germline CDR1 and CDR2: DFQATT and SNEGSKA (reference sequence). V shed 2 bases and J shed 14 bases, with 15 bases lying between them. CDR3 length equals 12 residues. CDR3 protein: CSARQGDVGLFF. The CDR3 region has the DNA TGCAGTGCTAGACAGGGCGATGTCGGTCTGTTTTTT.

The chain couples TRBV5-1 to TRBJ2-3, with D unclear. With 3 bases removed from V and 7 bases from J, the gap between germline ends came to 9 bases. Per germline, CDR1 SGHRS and CDR2 YFSETQ. The CDR3 loop spans 12 amino acids. CDR3 loop: CASSSTPNTQYF. CDR3 in DNA: TGCGCCAGCAGCTCCACACCAAATACGCAGTATTTT.

The sample holds a few counts of this clonotype. This chain joins TRBV7-9 and TRBJ2-7, with a tentative D call TRBD2 (7 bases). This CDR3 is 14 amino acids long. Germline-derived CDR1 and CDR2 are SEHNR and FQNEAQ (reference sequence). The V end lost 1 base, the J end lost 4 bases, and 11 bases lay between the germline ends. As DNA, the CDR3 is TGTGCCAGCAGCTTAGTAGGGGGGGATTACGAGCAGTACTTC. Translation gives CASSLVGGDYEQYF.